Detailed here is one TCR beta chain. Its target is not known. The junction differs from germline at one of its ends, possibly a read error. The sample is drawn from a study of identical twins. Study observations and caveats: Fewer insertions marked abundant cord blood beta clonotypes; young adult naive trended weakly, memory not at all.

CDR1 is MNHNS and CDR2 is SASEGT in the germline V gene. CDR3 length: 13 amino acids. The cDNA had a unique molecular identifier and a template-switch universal primer site. In TCRdb, the 5' RACE reads were re-called with MiXCR into one record per CDR3 protein. The table shows roughly 240,000 distinct CDR3 sequences, with 5.5% to 7% occurring only once. These data also formed part of another study, on yellow fever vaccine responses in identical twins.

This clonotype was sampled from a woman aged 18-30 years in good health. The V call is TRBV6-1, the J call TRBJ2-1, with 9 nucleotides matching TRBD2. The sample was memory (CD45RO+) T cells sorted from blood. CDR3 sequence (DNA): TGTGCCAGCAGTCAAGCGGGAGGAGGTGAGCAGTTCTTC. This encodes CASSQAGGGEQFF.